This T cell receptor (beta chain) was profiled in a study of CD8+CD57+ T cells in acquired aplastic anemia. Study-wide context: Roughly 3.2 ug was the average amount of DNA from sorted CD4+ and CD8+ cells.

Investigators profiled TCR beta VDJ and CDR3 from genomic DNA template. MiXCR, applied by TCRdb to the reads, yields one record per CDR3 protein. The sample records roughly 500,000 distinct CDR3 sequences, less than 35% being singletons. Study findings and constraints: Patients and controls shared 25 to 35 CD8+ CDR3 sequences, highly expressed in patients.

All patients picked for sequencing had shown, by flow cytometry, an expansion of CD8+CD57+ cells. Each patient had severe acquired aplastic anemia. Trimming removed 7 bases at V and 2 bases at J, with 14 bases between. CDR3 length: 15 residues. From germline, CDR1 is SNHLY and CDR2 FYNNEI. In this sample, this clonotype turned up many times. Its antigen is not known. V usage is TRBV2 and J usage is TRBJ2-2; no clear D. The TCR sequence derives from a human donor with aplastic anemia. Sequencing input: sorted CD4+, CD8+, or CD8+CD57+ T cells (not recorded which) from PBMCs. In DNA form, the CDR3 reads TGTGCCAGCAATTCCTTGGGCCCAAACACCGGGGAGCTGTTTTTT. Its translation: CASNSLGPNTGELFF.